The sequence of this T cell receptor (beta chain) was determined in a study of cytomegalovirus exposure and HLA in healthy donors. About the research overall: Early on, a data release was issued that held 80 million to 90 million unique TCRs from HLA-typed donors. General study findings and limits: CMV antigen specificity of a few CMV-associated chains was confirmed in vitro. In an earlier analysis, about 87% or about 30%: the productive usage of most TCR beta V segments. Association of a missense DCLRE1C variant with TCR beta V- and J-gene trimming was reported in a later analysis.

This clone was observed a single time. Its antigen is unidentified. The primer mix had 60 Vbeta and 13 Jbeta primers. The protocol was immunoSEQ multiplex PCR, while the TCRdb copy is restricted to in-frame clones and leaves out a portion. The table shows 150,000 or so clones, with just under 85% occurring only once. Sequences were obtained from PBMCs. This TCR was recovered from a man between 25 and 39 years old in good health and CMV-seropositive.

CDR3 DNA: TGTGCCAGCAGCCCGACGACAGGACCTGGAAACACCATATATTTT. It yields the protein CASSPTTGPGNTIYF. The chain couples TRBV5-4 to TRBJ1-3; tentatively, D is TRBD1 (6 bases). Per germline, CDR1 SGHNT and CDR2 YYREEE (reference sequence). The CDR3 consists of 15 residues. V was clipped by 4 bases and J by 2 bases, with 13 bases between them.